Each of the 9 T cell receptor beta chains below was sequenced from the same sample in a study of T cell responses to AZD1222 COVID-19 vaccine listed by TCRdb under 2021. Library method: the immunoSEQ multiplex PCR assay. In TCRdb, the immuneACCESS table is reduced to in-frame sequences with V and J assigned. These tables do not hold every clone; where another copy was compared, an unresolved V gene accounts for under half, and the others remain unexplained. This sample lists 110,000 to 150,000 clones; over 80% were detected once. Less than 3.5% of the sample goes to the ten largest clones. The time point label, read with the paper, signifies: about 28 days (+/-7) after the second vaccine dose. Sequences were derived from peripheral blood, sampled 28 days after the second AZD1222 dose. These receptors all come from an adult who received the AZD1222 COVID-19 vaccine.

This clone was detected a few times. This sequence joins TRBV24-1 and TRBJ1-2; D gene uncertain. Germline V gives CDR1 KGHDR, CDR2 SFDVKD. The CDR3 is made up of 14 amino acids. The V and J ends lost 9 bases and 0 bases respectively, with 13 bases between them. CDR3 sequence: CATSPATSNYGYTF. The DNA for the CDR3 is TGTGCCACCTCTCCGGCAACCTCTAACTATGGCTACACCTTC.

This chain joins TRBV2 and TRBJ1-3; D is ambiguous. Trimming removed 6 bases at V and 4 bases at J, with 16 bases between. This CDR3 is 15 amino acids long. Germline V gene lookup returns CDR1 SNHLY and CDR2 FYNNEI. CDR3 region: CASRAGRSSGNTIYF. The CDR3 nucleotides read TGTGCCAGCAGAGCAGGCAGATCTTCGGGAAACACCATATATTTT.

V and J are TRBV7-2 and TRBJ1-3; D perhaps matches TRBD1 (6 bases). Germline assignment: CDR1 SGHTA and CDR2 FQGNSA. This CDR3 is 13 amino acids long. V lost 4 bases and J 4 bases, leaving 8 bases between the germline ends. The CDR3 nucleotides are TGTGCCAGCAGCTCAGGGGCGGGAAACACCATATATTTT. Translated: CASSSGAGNTIYF.

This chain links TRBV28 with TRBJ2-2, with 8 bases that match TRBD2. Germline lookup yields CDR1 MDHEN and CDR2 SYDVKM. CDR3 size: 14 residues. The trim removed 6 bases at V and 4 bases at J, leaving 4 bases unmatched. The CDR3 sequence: CASRPAGGTGELFF. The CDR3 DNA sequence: TGTGCCAGCAGACCCGCGGGGGGCACCGGGGAGCTGTTTTTT.

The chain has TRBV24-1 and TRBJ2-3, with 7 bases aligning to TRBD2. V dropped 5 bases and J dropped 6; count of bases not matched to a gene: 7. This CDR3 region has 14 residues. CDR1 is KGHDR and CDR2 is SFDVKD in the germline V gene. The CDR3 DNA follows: TGTGCCACCAGTGCGGCGGGAGTCGCCGATACGCAGTATTTT. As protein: CATSAAGVADTQYF.

CDR3 coding DNA: TGTGCCATCGGACTAGCGGGCGGAGAGACCCAGTACTTC. Amino acid sequence: CAIGLAGGETQYF. The V gene is TRBV10-3, the J gene TRBJ2-5; 11 positions match TRBD2. V shed 8 bases and J 4 bases; nucleotides not matched to a gene: 3. CDR1 is ENHRY, CDR2 SYGVKD, per germline. This CDR3 spans 13 amino acids.

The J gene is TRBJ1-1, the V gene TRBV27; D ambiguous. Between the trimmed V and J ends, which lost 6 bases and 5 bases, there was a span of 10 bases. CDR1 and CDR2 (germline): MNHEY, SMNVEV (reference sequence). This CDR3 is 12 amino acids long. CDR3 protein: CASRSVGTEAFF. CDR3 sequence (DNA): TGTGCCAGCAGGTCAGTGGGGACTGAAGCTTTCTTT.

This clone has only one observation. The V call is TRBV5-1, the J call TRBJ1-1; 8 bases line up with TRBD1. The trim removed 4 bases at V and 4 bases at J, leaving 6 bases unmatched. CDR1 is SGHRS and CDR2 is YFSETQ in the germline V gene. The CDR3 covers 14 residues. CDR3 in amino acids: CASSTATGGTEAFF. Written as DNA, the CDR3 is TGCGCCAGCAGCACCGCCACAGGGGGCACTGAAGCTTTCTTT.

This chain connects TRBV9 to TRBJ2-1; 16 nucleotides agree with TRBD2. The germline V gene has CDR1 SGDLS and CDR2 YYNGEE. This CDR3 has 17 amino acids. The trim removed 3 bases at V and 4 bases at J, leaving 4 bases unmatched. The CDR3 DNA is TGTGCCAGCAGCGAGGGACTAGCGGGAGGGGGTTACAATGAGCAGTTCTTC. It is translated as CASSEGLAGGGYNEQFF. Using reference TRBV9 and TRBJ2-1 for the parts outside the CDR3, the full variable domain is DSGVTQTPKHLITATGQRVTLRCSPRSGDLSVYWYQQSLDQGLQFLIQYYNGEERAKGNILERFSAQQFPDLHSELNLSSLELGDSALYFCASSEGLAGGGYNEQFFGPGTRLTVL.